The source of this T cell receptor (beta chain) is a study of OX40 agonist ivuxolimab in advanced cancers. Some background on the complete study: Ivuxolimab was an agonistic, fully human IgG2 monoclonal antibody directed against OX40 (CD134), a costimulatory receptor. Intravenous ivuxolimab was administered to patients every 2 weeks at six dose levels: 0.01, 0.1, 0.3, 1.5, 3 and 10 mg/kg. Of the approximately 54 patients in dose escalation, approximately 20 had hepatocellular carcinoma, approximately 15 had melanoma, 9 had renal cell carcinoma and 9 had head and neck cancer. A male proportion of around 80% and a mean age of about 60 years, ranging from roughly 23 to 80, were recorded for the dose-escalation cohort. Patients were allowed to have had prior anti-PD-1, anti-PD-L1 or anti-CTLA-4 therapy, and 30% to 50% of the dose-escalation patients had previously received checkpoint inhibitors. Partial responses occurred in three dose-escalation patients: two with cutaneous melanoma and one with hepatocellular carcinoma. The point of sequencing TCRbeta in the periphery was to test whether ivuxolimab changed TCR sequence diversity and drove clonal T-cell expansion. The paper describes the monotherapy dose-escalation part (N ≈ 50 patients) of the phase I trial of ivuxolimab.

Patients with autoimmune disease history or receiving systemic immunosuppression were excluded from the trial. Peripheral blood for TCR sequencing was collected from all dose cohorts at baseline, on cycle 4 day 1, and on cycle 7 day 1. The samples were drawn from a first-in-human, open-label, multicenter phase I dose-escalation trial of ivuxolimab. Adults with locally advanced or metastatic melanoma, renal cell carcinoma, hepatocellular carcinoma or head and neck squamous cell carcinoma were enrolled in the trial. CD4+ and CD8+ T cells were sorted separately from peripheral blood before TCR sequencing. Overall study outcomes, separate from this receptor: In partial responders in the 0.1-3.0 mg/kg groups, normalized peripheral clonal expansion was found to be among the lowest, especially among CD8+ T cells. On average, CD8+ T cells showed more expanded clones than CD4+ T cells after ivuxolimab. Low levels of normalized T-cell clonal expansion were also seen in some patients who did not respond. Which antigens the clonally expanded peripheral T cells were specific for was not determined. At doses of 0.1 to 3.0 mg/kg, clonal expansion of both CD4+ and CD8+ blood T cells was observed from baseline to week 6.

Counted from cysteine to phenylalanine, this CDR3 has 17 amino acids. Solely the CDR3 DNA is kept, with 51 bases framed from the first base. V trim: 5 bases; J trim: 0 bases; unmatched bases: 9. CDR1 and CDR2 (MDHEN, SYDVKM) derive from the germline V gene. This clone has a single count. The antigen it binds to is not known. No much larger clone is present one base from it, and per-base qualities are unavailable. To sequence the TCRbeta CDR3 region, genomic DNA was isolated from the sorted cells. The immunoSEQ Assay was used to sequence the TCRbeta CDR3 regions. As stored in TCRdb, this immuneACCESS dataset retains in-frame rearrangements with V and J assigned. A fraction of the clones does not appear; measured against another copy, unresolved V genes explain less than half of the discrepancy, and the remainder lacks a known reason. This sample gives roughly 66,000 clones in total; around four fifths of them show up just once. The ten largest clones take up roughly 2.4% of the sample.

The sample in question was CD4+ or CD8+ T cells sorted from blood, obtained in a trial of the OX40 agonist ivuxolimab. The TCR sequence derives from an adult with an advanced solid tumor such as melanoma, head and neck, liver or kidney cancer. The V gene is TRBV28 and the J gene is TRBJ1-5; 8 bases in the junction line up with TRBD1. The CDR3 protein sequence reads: CASSAFLGTGSNQPQHF. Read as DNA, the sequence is TGTGCCAGCAGTGCGTTTCTCGGGACAGGTAGCAATCAGCCCCAGCATTTT.